The rows below give T cell receptor beta chains drawn from one sample of a study of blood T cell repertoires in COVID-19. Sequencing was performed with immunoSEQ multiplex PCR; in TCRdb, only in-frame clones are kept and a portion is missing. The table includes 300,000 to 350,000 clones, roughly 87% detected once. Sequenced material: peripheral blood. The receptors derive from a man between 18 and 29 years old with active or convalescent COVID-19. Each CDR3 is given with its conserved first and last residue. A D gene is named only where the DNA matches it firmly. Expanded clones get a size class; other rows say once, few or many, or leave the size out.

V	size	J	D	CDR3	DNA
TRBV19	-	TRBJ2-3	TRBD2	CASSGVAGGTDTQYF	TGTGCCAGTAGTGGAGTAGCGGGAGGCACAGATACGCAGTATTTT
TRBV4-3	-	TRBJ2-1	TRBD1	CASSPTGTGRYNEQFF	TGCGCCAGCAGCCCCACCGGGACAGGGCGTTACAATGAGCAGTTCTTC
TRBV15	-	TRBJ1-1	-	CATSRDYSTEAFF	TGTGCCACCAGCAGAGATTATAGTACTGAAGCTTTCTTT
TRBV6-1	-	TRBJ2-2	-	CASSGPPAQGTGELFF	TGTGCCAGCAGTGGCCCACCGGCTCAGGGAACCGGGGAGCTGTTTTTT
TRBV15	-	TRBJ1-5	-	CATSRTLGSPGQPQHF	TGTGCCACCAGCAGAACCCTAGGGAGCCCGGGTCAGCCCCAGCATTTT
TRBV18	-	TRBJ1-4	-	CASSPRRQRNEKLFF	TGTGCCAGCTCACCAAGGAGACAGCGTAATGAAAAACTGTTTTTT
TRBV10-2	-	TRBJ2-2	TRBD2	CASSDRTSSAGGKTGELFF	TGCGCCAGCAGTGATAGGACCAGTAGCGCGGGAGGGAAGACCGGGGAGCTGTTTTTT
TRBV5-1	-	TRBJ2-5	-	CASSFEGGWRETQYF	TGCGCCAGCAGCTTCGAAGGCGGATGGAGGGAGACCCAGTACTTC
TRBV27	-	TRBJ2-5	TRBD2	CSSSLARTSGGTQYF	TGTTCCAGCAGTTTGGCGCGGACTAGCGGGGGGACCCAGTACTTC
TRBV6-1	few	TRBJ2-2	TRBD2	CASSDLVVLAGVAGELFF	TGTGCCAGCAGTGACCTAGTCGTACTAGCGGGAGTTGCCGGGGAGCTGTTTTTT
TRBV4-1	-	TRBJ1-2	TRBD1	CASSQVPGGKGYTF	TGCGCCAGCAGCCAAGTCCCAGGGGGGAAAGGCTACACCTTC
TRBV15	-	TRBJ1-2	TRBD1	CATSRVPMRGRGSGYTF	TGTGCCACCAGCAGAGTCCCTATGAGGGGGCGGGGAAGCGGCTACACCTTC
TRBV2	-	TRBJ1-5	-	CASSGRTANQPQHF	TGTGCCAGCAGTGGAAGGACAGCCAATCAGCCCCAGCATTTT
TRBV15	-	TRBJ1-4	TRBD1	CATSRQDRNLEKLFF	TGTGCCACCAGCAGACAGGACAGGAACTTGGAAAAACTGTTTTTT
TRBV7-6	-	TRBJ2-7	TRBD1	CASSLAPGGQGFYEQYF	TGTGCCAGCAGCTTAGCGCCTGGGGGACAGGGGTTCTACGAGCAGTACTTC